This TCR beta chain was captured in a study of T cell responses to AZD1222 COVID-19 vaccine. CDR3 length: 15 residues. Germline values: CDR1 LNHDA, CDR2 SQIVND (reference sequence). The ends were cut back, 3 bases at V and 2 bases at J, with 14 bases in the middle. Data came from immunoSEQ multiplex PCR; TCRdb stores just in-frame clones and leaves some out. Among approximately 190,000 clones listed, more than 75% were seen once. As concerns this clone: Antigen specificity is unknown.

Findings of the study overall: Spike-specific TCR breadth and depth grew following two AZD1222 doses.

V gene TRBV19 combines with J gene TRBJ2-7; tentatively, D is TRBD1 or TRBD2 (5 bases each). This specimen consisted of peripheral blood, obtained on day 0 of AZD1222 vaccination. The receptor was derived from an adult in good health. DNA of the CDR3: TGTGCCAGTAGTATTTCTGGGACGGCGGCCTACGAGCAGTACTTC. It encodes CASSISGTAAYEQYF. The full variable domain, with the rest looked up from reference TRBV19 and TRBJ2-7, is DGGITQSPKYLFRKEGQNVTLSCEQNLNHDAMYWYRQDPGQGLRLIYYSQIVNDFQKGDIAEGYSVSREKKESFPLTVTSAQKNPTAFYLCASSISGTAAYEQYFGPGTRLTVT.